Presented here are 12 T cell receptor beta chains from one specimen sequenced in a study of blood T cell repertoires in COVID-19 (TCRdb year 2020). The method behind the library was the immunoSEQ multiplex PCR assay. This is the immuneACCESS table as TCRdb keeps it, with only in-frame sequences that have V and J called. A part of the clones is gone; compared with another copy, unresolved V genes explain less than half, and the rest is unexplained. The sample data list more than 150,000 clones, and around 87% of these were observed just once. Together, the top ten hold around 2.3% of the sample. The source material was peripheral blood. These TCRs come from a man in his forties or fifties with active or convalescent COVID-19.

The V call is TRBV2, the J call TRBJ1-1; D gene ambiguous. V was clipped by 9 bases and J by 1 base, with 12 bases between them. This CDR3 has 13 amino acids. Germline CDR1 is SNHLY and CDR2 is FYNNEI. CDR3 residues: CASNGQSNTEAFF. CDR3 nucleotides: TGTGCCAGTAATGGGCAGTCGAACACTGAAGCTTTCTTT.

The V call is TRBV5-6, the J call TRBJ1-1; D is unresolved. Deletions cut 1 base from V and 5 bases from J, with 6 bases between. Per the germline V gene, CDR1 is SGHDT and CDR2 is YYEEEE. The CDR3 is 12 amino acids. CDR3 nucleotides: TGTGCCAGCAGCTTGACTTATACTGAAGCTTTCTTT. Protein sequence: CASSLTYTEAFF.

This chain connects TRBV4-2 to TRBJ2-2; D call uncertain. V was clipped by 4 bases and J by 5 bases, with 11 bases between them. The CDR3 consists of 14 residues. CDR1 is LGHNA and CDR2 is YNFKEQ in the germline V gene. The CDR3 coding sequence is TGTGCCAGCAGCCGCAACGAGGAAACCGGGGAGCTGTTTTTT. Its protein product is CASSRNEETGELFF.

This chain uses TRBV27 with TRBJ2-7; TRBD1 matches at 7 bases. The CDR3 is 15 residues long. With V trimmed by 4 bases and J by 0 bases, 6 bases remained unmatched. CDR1 is MNHEY, CDR2 SMNVEV, per germline (reference sequence). Here the CDR3 reads CASSSAQGSSYEQYF. The CDR3 region has the DNA TGTGCCAGCAGTTCAGCACAGGGGAGCTCCTACGAGCAGTACTTC.

This clone came up once. One end of the junction does not line up with germline, which may come from a read error. As DNA, the CDR3 is TGTGCCAGCCCTAAATGGGACACTGCCGCTTCTTTC. Encoded protein: CASPKWDTAASF. The chain combines TRBV6-5 with TRBJ1-2, with TRBD1 as a possible D gene (6 bases). The germline gives CDR1 MNHEY, CDR2 SVGAGI. The CDR3 loop spans 12 amino acids.

This chain's CDR3 is CASSRGQGTEAFF. The CDR3, as DNA: TGTGCCAGCAGCCGGGGACAGGGCACTGAAGCTTTCTTT. The chain combines TRBV13 with TRBJ1-1; 9 positions match TRBD1. The CDR3 runs 13 residues. V dropped 5 bases and J dropped 4; count of bases not matched to a gene: 2. Germline values: CDR1 PRHDT, CDR2 FYEKMQ (reference sequence).

The rearrangement uses TRBV28 and TRBJ1-4; D is perhaps TRBD1 (6 bases). Germline V lookup: CDR1 MDHEN, CDR2 SYDVKM. This CDR3 is built from 14 residues. Trimming took 7 bases from V and 4 from J, leaving 13 bases between them. The CDR3 bases are TGTGCCAGCACACCGGGACACAGTAATGAAAAACTGTTTTTT. Its translation is CASTPGHSNEKLFF.

The chain uses TRBV6-5 and TRBJ1-1; tentatively, D is TRBD1 (6 bases). The CDR3 sequence is 14 residues long. Germline CDR1 is MNHEY and CDR2 is SVGAGI. Between the trimmed V and J ends, which lost 7 bases and 0 bases, there was a span of 12 bases. The DNA of the CDR3 is TGTGCCAGCACCACCGGGACATTGAACACTGAAGCTTTCTTT. Residues: CASTTGTLNTEAFF.

The chain joins TRBV10-3 to TRBJ2-1; 8 bases are a match to TRBD2. Germline CDR1 and CDR2: ENHRY and SYGVKD. The ends lost 5 bases at V and 6 bases at J; junction bases unmatched: 6. CDR3 size: 14 residues. The CDR3 region is CAISRGRGGNEQFF. The DNA for the CDR3 is TGTGCCATCAGTAGGGGACGGGGGGGCAATGAGCAGTTCTTC.

This rearrangement joins TRBV12-1 to TRBJ1-2. TRBV12-1 represents a pseudogene. CDR3 length: 12 residues. This chain's CDR3 is CASSPDSSGYTF. The CDR3, as DNA: TGTGCCAGCAGCCCGGACTCGTCCGGCTACACCTTC.

The V and J genes are TRBV5-1 and TRBJ2-3; 11 nucleotides line up with TRBD2. The V gene end was trimmed by 2 bases and the J gene end by 0 bases; junction bases not matched to a gene: 2. Germline CDR1 SGHRS, CDR2 YFSETQ. The CDR3 has 16 amino acids. This CDR3 reads CASSLRLAGSTDTQYF. The CDR3 DNA reads as TGCGCCAGCAGCTTACGACTAGCGGGGAGCACAGATACGCAGTATTTT. The variable domain in full, completed from reference TRBV5-1 and TRBJ2-3, reads KAGVTQTPRYLIKTRGQQVTLSCSPISGHRSVSWYQQTPGQGLQFLFEYFSETQRNKGNFPGRFSGRQFSNSRSEMNVSTLELGDSALYLCASSLRLAGSTDTQYFGPGTRLTVL.

The V call is TRBV12-3 or TRBV12-4, the J call TRBJ1-1; no firm D call. The CDR3 length is 12 residues. V was trimmed by 8 bases and J by 4 bases, leaving 11 bases between them. CDR3 region: CASGGRPTEAFF. CDR3 nucleotides: TGTGCCAGCGGAGGGCGTCCCACTGAAGCTTTCTTT.